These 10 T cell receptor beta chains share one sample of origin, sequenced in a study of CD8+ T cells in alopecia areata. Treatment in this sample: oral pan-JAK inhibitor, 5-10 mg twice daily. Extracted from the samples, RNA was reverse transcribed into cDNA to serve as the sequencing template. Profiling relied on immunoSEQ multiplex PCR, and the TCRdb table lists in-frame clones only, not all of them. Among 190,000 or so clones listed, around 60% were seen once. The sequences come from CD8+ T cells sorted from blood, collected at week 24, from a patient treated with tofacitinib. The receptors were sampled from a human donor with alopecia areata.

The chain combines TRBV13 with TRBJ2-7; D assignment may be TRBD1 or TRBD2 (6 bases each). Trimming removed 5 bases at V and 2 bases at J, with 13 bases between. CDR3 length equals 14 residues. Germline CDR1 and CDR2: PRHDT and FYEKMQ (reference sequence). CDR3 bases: TGTGCCAGCAGCCAACAACGGGGGCCCTACGAGCAGTACTTC. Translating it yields CASSQQRGPYEQYF.

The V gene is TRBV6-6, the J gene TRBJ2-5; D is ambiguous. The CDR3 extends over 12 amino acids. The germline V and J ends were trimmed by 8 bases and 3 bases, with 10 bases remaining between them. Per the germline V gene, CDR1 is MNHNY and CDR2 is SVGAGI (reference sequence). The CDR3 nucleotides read TGTGCCAGCTGTGTTACGGAAGAGACCCAGTACTTC. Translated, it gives CASCVTEETQYF.

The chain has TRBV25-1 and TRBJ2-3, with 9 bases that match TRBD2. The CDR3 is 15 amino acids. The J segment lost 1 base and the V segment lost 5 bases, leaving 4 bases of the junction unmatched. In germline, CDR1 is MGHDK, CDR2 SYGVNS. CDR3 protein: CASSPTSGRTDTQYF. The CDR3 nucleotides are TGTGCCAGCAGTCCGACTAGCGGCCGCACAGATACGCAGTATTTT.

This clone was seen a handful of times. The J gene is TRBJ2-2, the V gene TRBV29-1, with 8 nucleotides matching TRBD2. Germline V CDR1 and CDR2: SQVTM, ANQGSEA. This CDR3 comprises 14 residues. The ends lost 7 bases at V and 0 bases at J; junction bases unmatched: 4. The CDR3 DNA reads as TGCAGCGCCCCGGGAGGGCCGAACACCGGGGAGCTGTTTTTT. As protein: CSAPGGPNTGELFF.

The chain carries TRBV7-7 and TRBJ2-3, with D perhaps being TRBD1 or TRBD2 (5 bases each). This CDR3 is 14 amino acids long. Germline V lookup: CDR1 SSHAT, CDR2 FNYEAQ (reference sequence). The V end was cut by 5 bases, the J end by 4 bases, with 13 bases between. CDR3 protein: CASSPGQGPDTQYF. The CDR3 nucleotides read TGTGCCAGCAGCCCGGGGCAGGGACCAGATACGCAGTATTTT.

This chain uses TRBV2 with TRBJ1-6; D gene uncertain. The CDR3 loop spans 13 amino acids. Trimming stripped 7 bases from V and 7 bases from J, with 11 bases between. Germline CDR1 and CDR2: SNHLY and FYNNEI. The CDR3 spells CASIGQRNSPLHF. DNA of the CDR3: TGTGCCAGCATCGGGCAGAGAAATTCACCCCTCCACTTT.

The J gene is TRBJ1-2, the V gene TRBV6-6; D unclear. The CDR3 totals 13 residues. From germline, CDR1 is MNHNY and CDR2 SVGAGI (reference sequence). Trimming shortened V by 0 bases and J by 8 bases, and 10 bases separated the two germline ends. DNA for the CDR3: TGTGCCAGCAGTTACTCACAGAGAAGGGGCTACACCTTC. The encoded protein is CASSYSQRRGYTF.

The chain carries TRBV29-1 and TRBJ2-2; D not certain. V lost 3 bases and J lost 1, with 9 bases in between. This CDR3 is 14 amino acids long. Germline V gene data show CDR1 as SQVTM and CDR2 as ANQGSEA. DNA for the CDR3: TGCAGCGTTGAGGGCCCCAAGAACACCGGGGAGCTGTTTTTT. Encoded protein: CSVEGPKNTGELFF.

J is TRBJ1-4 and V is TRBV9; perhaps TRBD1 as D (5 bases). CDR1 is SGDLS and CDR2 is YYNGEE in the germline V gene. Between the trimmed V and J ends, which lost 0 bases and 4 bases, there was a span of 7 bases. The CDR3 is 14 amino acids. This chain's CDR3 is CASSVAQGNEKLFF. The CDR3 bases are TGTGCCAGCAGCGTAGCCCAGGGTAATGAAAAACTGTTTTTT.

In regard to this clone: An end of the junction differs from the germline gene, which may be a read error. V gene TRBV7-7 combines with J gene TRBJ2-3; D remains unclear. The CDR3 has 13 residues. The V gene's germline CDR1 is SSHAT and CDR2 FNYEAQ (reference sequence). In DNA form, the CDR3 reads TGTGCTAGCAGCTTAGGTGGTTTCCATACGCAGTATTTT. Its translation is CASSLGGFHTQYF.